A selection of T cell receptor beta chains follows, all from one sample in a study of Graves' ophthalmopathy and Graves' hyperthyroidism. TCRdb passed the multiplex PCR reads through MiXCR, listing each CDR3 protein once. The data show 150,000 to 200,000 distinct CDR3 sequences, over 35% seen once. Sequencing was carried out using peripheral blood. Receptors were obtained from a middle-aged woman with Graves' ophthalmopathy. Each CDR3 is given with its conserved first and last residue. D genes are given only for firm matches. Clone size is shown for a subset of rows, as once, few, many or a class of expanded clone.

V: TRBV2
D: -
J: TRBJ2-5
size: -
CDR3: CASSEGGHPGETQYF
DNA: TGTGCCAGCAGTGAAGGAGGCCACCCGGGGGAGACCCAGTACTTC

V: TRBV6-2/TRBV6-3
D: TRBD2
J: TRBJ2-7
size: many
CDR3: CASSYSGTSAYEQYF
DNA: TGTGCCAGCAGTTACTCCGGGACTAGCGCCTACGAGCAGTACTTC

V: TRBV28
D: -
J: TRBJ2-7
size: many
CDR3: CASARGVYEQYF
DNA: TGTGCCAGCGCGAGGGGGGTCTACGAGCAGTACTTC

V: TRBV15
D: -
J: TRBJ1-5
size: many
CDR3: CATSRNGAANQPQHF
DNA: TGTGCCACCAGCAGAAATGGGGCAGCTAATCAGCCCCAGCATTTT

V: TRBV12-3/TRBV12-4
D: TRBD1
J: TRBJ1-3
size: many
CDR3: CASTRTGMPGNTIYF
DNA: TGTGCCAGCACCCGGACAGGGATGCCTGGAAACACCATATATTTT

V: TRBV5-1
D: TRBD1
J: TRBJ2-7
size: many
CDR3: CASSPWTGVVHEQYF
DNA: TGCGCCAGCAGCCCTTGGACAGGGGTCGTTCACGAGCAGTACTTC

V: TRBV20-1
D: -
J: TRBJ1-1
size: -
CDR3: CSARRNMNTEAFF
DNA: TGCAGTGCTAGACGTAACATGAACACTGAAGCTTTCTTT

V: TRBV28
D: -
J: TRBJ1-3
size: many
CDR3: CASTPPNVAGNTIYF
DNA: TGTGCCAGCACCCCTCCCAACGTGGCTGGAAACACCATATATTTT

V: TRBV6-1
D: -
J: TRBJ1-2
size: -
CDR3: CASSQEHLGQLNYGYTF
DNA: TGTGCCAGCAGCCAGGAGCACTTGGGGCAGCTCAACTATGGCTACACCTTC

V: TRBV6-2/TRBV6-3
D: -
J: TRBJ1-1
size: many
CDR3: CASTPRGMDTEAFF
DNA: TGTGCCAGCACGCCAAGGGGGATGGACACTGAAGCTTTCTTT

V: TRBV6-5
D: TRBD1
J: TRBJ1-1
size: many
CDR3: CASSYRTGGSEAFF
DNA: TGTGCCAGCAGTTATAGGACAGGGGGGTCTGAAGCTTTCTTT

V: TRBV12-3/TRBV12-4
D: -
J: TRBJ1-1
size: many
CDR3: CASSFYRGTEAFF
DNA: TGTGCCAGCAGTTTTTACAGAGGGACTGAAGCTTTCTTT

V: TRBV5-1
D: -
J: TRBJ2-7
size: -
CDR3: CASSEGLRATYEQYF
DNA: TGCGCCAGCAGCGAGGGACTTAGGGCAACCTACGAGCAGTACTTC

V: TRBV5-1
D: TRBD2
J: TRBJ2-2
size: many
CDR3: CASSLVVSSGRLAGELFF
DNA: TGCGCCAGCAGCTTGGTCGTTTCAAGCGGGAGGTTGGCCGGGGAGCTGTTTTTT

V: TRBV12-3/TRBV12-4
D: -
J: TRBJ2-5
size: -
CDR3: CASSLVGPGETQYF
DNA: TGTGCCAGCAGTTTAGTGGGGCCGGGAGAGACCCAGTACTTC

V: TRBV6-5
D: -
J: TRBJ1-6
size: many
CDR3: CASNPTRPNSPLHF
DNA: TGTGCCAGCAATCCAACACGGCCTAATTCACCCCTCCACTTT

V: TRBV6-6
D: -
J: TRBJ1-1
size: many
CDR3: CASSYGGGITEAFF
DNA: TGTGCCAGCAGTTACGGGGGAGGAATCACTGAAGCTTTCTTT

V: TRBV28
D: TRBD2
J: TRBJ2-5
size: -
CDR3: CASSNGLAGVGQETQYF
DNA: TGTGCCAGCAGCAACGGACTAGCGGGAGTGGGCCAAGAGACCCAGTACTTC

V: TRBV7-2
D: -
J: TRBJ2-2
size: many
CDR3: CASSLTGSRGGELFF
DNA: TGTGCCAGCAGCTTAACGGGCAGTCGCGGCGGGGAGCTGTTTTTT

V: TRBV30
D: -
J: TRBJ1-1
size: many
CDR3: CARKGEENTEAFF
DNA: TGTGCCAGGAAAGGGGAGGAGAACACTGAAGCTTTCTTT

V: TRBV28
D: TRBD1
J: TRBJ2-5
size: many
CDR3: CASSLSRTGGETQYF
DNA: TGTGCCAGCAGTTTATCCCGGACAGGGGGAGAGACCCAGTACTTC

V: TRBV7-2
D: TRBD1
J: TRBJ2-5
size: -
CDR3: CASSLLGTGGETQYF
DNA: TGTGCCAGCAGCTTACTCGGGACAGGGGGCGAGACCCAGTACTTC

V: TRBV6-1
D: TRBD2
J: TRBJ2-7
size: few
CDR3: CASMGRVSYEQYF
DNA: TGTGCCAGCATGGGGAGGGTAAGCTACGAGCAGTACTTC

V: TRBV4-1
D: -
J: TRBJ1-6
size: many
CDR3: CASSQPMPNSPLHF
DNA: TGCGCCAGCAGCCAACCTATGCCCAATTCACCCCTCCACTTT

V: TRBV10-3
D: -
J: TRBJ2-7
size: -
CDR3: CATWDNYEQYF
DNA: TGTGCCACCTGGGACAACTACGAGCAGTACTTC

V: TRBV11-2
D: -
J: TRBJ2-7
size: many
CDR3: CASSYRGGTQGPYEQYF
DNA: TGTGCCAGCAGCTACCGGGGGGGAACACAGGGGCCTTACGAGCAGTACTTC

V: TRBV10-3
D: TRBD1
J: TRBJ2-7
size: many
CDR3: CAIRTGGISYEQYF
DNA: TGTGCCATCAGGACAGGGGGGATTTCCTACGAGCAGTACTTC

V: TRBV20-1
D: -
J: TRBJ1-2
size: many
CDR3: CRTGGTNYGYTF
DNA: TGCAGGACCGGGGGGACGAACTATGGCTACACCTTC

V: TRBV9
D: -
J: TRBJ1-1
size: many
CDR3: CASSVDLGGKAFF
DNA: TGTGCCAGCAGCGTAGATTTGGGGGGAAAAGCTTTCTTT

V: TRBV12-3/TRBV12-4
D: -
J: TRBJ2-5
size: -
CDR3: CASLRVRGVETQYF
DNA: TGTGCCTCATTAAGGGTACGGGGAGTAGAGACCCAGTACTTC

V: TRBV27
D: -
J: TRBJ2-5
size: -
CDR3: CASSEGHFQETQYF
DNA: TGTGCCAGCAGTGAGGGACATTTTCAAGAGACCCAGTACTTC

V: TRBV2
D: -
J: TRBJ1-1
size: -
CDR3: CASSGAGEAFF
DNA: TGTGCCAGCAGTGGTGCTGGTGAAGCTTTCTTT

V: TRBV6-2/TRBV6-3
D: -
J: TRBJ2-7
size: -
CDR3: CASSSTRTAYEQYF
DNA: TGTGCCAGCAGTTCCACTCGGACGGCATACGAGCAGTACTTC

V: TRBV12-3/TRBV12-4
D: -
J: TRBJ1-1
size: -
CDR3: CASSPGTGPNTEAFF
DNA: TGTGCCAGCAGCCCCGGGACGGGACCGAACACTGAAGCTTTCTTT

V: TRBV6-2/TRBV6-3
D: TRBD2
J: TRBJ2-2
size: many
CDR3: CASSPRTRIFGELFF
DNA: TGTGCCAGCAGTCCCCGGACTAGGATATTCGGGGAGCTGTTTTTT

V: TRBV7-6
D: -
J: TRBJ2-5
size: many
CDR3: CASSHVTGHQETQYF
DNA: TGTGCCAGCAGCCATGTGACAGGACACCAAGAGACCCAGTACTTC

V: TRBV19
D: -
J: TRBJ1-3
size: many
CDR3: CASSINAHSGNTIYF
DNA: TGTGCCAGTAGTATCAACGCCCACTCTGGAAACACCATATATTTT

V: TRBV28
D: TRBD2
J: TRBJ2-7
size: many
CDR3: CASSFGTSGRAGLGEQYF
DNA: TGTGCCAGCAGTTTCGGGACTAGCGGGAGGGCCGGGCTAGGCGAGCAGTACTTC

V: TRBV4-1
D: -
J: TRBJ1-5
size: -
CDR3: CASSHDNPNQPQHF
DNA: TGCGCCAGCAGCCATGACAATCCCAATCAGCCCCAGCATTTT